This entry features one T cell receptor beta chain sequence. Its antigen remains undetermined. No base-level quality is on record; no much larger clone is a single base apart. The library was generated by 5' RACE. The listed sequencing device is Illumina HiSeq 2000. Template switching introduced a universal primer binding site; the final cDNA contained a unique molecular identifier, enabling accurate counting of TCR cDNA molecules. Specific primers in the conserved constant-segment region were used to synthesize first-strand cDNA for TCR alpha and beta chains. To control for contamination, every cDNA library was double barcoded, receiving both a SMART-Mk sample barcode and Illumina barcodes. TruSeq adapter sequences and Illumina sample barcodes were added in two successive PCR steps. The TCR alpha and beta cDNA libraries were sequenced on the Illumina HiSeq platform using custom primers. Under the source paper's analysis protocol: MiGEC processed the raw reads to extract unique molecular identifiers, while MiXCR was used to determine the CDR3 positions. Recombination models were inferred per individual with the repgenHMM and IGoR tools using an EM algorithm. The tcR package in R was used for shared clonotype analysis, with sharing normalized by the product of cloneset sizes. To study raw recombination free of thymic and clonal selection effects, out-of-frame nonproductive sequences were analyzed. TCRdb reran the public reads through fastp at Q25 and MiXCR, keeping productive beta chains. Merged by CDR3 protein, the rows form single entries marked with the most common genes and DNA. TCRdb, not the original authors, processed these V and J calls. This sample comprises around 1.7 million distinct CDR3 sequences, around 29% of them detected only once. Jointly, the top ten make up 0.27% of the sample.

Per the germline V gene (reference sequence), MNHEY is the CDR1 and SMNVEV is the CDR2. Measured from the cysteine to the phenylalanine, the CDR3 is 15 residues long. The entry retains the CDR3 DNA only, 45 bases that are in frame from base 1. Germline trimming: 6 bases from V, 4 bases from J; junction bases outside gene matches: 10. Every donor was a healthy Caucasian. These data are taken from a study of identical twins (dated by TCRdb to about 2016). Study-wide context: TCR alpha and beta repertoires from monozygotic twins, unrelated adults of various ages and cord blood were deep-sequenced to test whether fetal clonotypes persist. To rule out contamination, replicate twin experiments were performed at different times with different library preparation protocols.

Results the study describes overall, beyond this receptor: Abundant cord blood beta clonotypes had fewer insertions, young adult naive repertoires showed a similar but weaker trend, and memory repertoires showed no such trend. Conclusions relied on cross-sectional statistical analysis, since the same donors could not be followed over many years. In beta out-of-frame sequences, excess twin sharing was weaker, because having fewer shared sequences lowered the signal-to-noise ratio. In monozygotic twins, out-of-frame TCR alpha sharing was systematically underestimated by recombination models, although the models agreed with sharing between unrelated individuals. Compared with coincidental sharing between unrelated individuals, an excess of low generation-probability sequences was observed among out-of-frame TCR alpha sequences shared between twins. Invariant T cells such as MAIT and iNKT could partly confound zero-insertion analyses, although diverse VJ usage argued against such confounding for most clonotypes.

The sequence joins TRBV27 to TRBJ1-2; TRBD1 matches 8 bases in the middle. This receptor was taken from a newborn girl in good health. Sequencing was performed on cord blood. This receptor carries the CDR3 CASRKRQGPSYGYTF. The bases read TGTGCCAGCAGAAAGAGACAGGGGCCATCCTATGGCTACACCTTC.